Included here is one T cell receptor beta chain sequence, with context. Its antigen remains unknown. One end of the junction is discordant with germline, which a read error may explain. The data belong to a study of T-cell memory formation after mild COVID-19. General study results and limits: The pre-infection memory compartment contained some responding clones, suggesting cross-reactive memory joined. Contracting clones, day 15 to 85, had balanced CD4/CD8, and later expanders favored CD4+.

The TCR alpha and TCR beta cDNA libraries, bearing sample barcodes and UMIs, were generated by 5'RACE using constant-segment primers. TCRdb ran MiXCR on the 5' RACE reads and lists one entry per CDR3 protein. The repertoire has 560,000 or so distinct CDR3 sequences, roughly 17% of them found once; the top ten carry about 7.5%. There are 11 residues in the CDR3. Germline V lookup: CDR1 DFQATT, CDR2 SNEGSKA (reference sequence). This chain joins TRBV20-1 and TRBJ1-2, with 7 bases lining up with TRBD1. The source is an adult woman who had mild COVID-19 (a few samples of this study predate the infection). Cell type and time point are not known. The specimen was PBMCs or a T cell subset sorted from them (not recorded which). The CDR3 region has the DNA TGCAGTGCCAAGGGACAGAATGGCCACACCTTC. It translates to CSAKGQNGHTF.